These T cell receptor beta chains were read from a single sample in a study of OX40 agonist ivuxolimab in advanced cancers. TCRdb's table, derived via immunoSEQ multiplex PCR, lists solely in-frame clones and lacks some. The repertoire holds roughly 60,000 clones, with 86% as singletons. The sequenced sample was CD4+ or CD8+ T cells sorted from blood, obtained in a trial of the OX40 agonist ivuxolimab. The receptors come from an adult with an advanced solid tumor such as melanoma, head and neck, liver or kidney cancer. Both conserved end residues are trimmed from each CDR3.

CDR3 protein: ATNTDGGTGELF; V gene: TRBV5-1; J gene: TRBJ2-2
CDR3 protein: ASSARPAPLDTQY; V gene: TRBV2; J gene: TRBJ2-3
CDR3 protein: AWSGTVSTDTQY; V gene: TRBV30; J gene: TRBJ2-3
CDR3 protein: ASSKSWYQETQY; V gene: TRBV19; J gene: TRBJ2-5
CDR3 protein: ASSSRQGALT; V gene: TRBV11-2; J gene: TRBJ2-6
CDR3 protein: ASSLGVQPQH; V gene: TRBV28; J gene: TRBJ1-5
CDR3 protein: ASSIWGLEEKLF; V gene: TRBV19; J gene: TRBJ1-4
CDR3 protein: ASSLWTGGAWSNQPQH; V gene: TRBV5-6; J gene: TRBJ1-5
CDR3 protein: ASSQEQSGNRRETQY; V gene: TRBV14; J gene: TRBJ2-5
CDR3 protein: ASSRQVEKGSSGNTIY; V gene: TRBV4-2; J gene: TRBJ1-3